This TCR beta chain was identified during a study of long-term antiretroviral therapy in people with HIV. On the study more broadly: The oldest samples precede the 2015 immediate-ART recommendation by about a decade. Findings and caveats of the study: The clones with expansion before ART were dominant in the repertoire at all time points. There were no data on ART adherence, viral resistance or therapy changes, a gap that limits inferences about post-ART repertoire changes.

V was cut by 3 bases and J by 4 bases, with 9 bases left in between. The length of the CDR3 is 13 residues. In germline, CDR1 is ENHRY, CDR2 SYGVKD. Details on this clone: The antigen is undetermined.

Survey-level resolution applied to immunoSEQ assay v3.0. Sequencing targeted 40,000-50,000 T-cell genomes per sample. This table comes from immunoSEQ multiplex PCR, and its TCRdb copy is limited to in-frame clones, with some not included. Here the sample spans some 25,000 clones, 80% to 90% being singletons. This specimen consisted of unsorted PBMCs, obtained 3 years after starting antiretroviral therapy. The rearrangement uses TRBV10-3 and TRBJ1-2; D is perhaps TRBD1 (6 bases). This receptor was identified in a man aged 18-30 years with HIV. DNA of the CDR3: TGTGCCATCAGTGAATGGGGGCGCTATGGCTACACCTTC. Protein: CAISEWGRYGYTF.